This is a list of T cell receptor beta chains from one sample in a study of T-cell memory formation after mild COVID-19. TCRdb re-called the 5' RACE reads with MiXCR, one entry per CDR3 protein. The data contain more than 400,000 distinct CDR3 sequences, about 18% of them singletons. The sample consisted of PBMCs or a T cell subset sorted from them (not recorded which). The receptors come from an adult woman who had mild COVID-19 (a few samples of this study predate the infection). Cell type and time point are not known. The CDR3 runs from the conserved cysteine through the conserved F or W. The order of the fields is V gene, clone size, D gene, J gene, CDR3 protein, CDR3 DNA. A D gene is named only where the DNA matches it firmly. Clone size appears in some rows only: once, few, many, or a class for an expanded clone.

V: TRBV7-8; size: -; D: -; J: TRBJ2-3; CDR3: CASSLSSWSTDTQYF; DNA: TGTGCCAGCAGCTTATCTAGCTGGAGCACAGATACGCAGTATTTT
V: TRBV27; size: -; D: TRBD1; J: TRBJ2-7; CDR3: CASSPSGGGAYEQYF; DNA: TGTGCCAGCAGCCCCTCAGGGGGTGGGGCGTACGAGCAGTACTTC
V: TRBV7-2; size: many; D: -; J: TRBJ2-1; CDR3: CASSPQAYNEQFF; DNA: TGTGCCAGCAGCCCCCAAGCCTACAATGAGCAGTTCTTC
V: TRBV6-2/TRBV6-3; size: few; D: -; J: TRBJ2-2; CDR3: CASSYTLGMANTGELFF; DNA: TGTGCCAGCAGTTACACCTTAGGGATGGCGAACACCGGGGAGCTGTTTTTT
V: TRBV18; size: -; D: -; J: TRBJ1-1; CDR3: CASSPSLGGEAFF; DNA: TGTGCCAGCTCACCATCTTTGGGAGGGGAAGCTTTCTTT
V: TRBV3-1; size: few; D: -; J: TRBJ2-5; CDR3: CASSQGSRTETQYF; DNA: TGTGCCAGCAGCCAAGGAAGTCGAACGGAGACCCAGTACTTC
V: TRBV5-1; size: many; D: TRBD1; J: TRBJ1-1; CDR3: CASSLGDRGITEAFF; DNA: TGCGCCAGCAGCTTGGGGGACAGGGGAATCACTGAAGCTTTCTTT
V: TRBV20-1; size: few; D: -; J: TRBJ2-4; CDR3: CSAREGEAKNIQYF; DNA: TGCAGTGCTAGAGAGGGGGAGGCCAAAAACATTCAGTACTTC
V: TRBV6-2/TRBV6-3; size: -; D: -; J: TRBJ1-1; CDR3: CASSYWQGGTTNTEAFF; DNA: TGTGCCAGCAGTTACTGGCAGGGAGGTACCACGAACACTGAAGCTTTCTTT
V: TRBV24-1; size: few; D: -; J: TRBJ1-5; CDR3: CGGMMFGISNQPQHF; DNA: TGTGGGGGGATGATGTTTGGTATTAGCAATCAGCCCCAGCATTTT
V: TRBV29-1; size: -; D: -; J: TRBJ2-1; CDR3: CSVVRRLSYNEQFF; DNA: TGCAGCGTTGTCCGTCGCCTAAGCTACAATGAGCAGTTCTTC
V: TRBV6-5; size: -; D: -; J: TRBJ1-1; CDR3: CASSRTSEDTEAFF; DNA: TGTGCCAGCAGTCGGACCTCGGAGGACACTGAAGCTTTCTTT